This section outlines one T cell receptor (beta chain) sequence together with its context. The data were produced by immunoSEQ multiplex PCR, yet TCRdb's version contains in-frame clones alone and is incomplete. The repertoire holds roughly 240,000 clones, around four fifths seen once, with about 3.6% in the top ten. The data were obtained in a study of blood T cell repertoires in COVID-19. Trimming cost V 5 bases and J 3 bases, with 10 bases left between them. Germline CDR1 is MGHDK and CDR2 is SYGVNS. The CDR3 contains 13 residues. All exposed participants met a person with COVID-19 within 2 weeks before entering the study.

The receptor was isolated from a woman aged 40 to 55 who had been exposed to COVID-19. Sequenced: PBMCs or T cells enriched from blood (not recorded which). The chain joins TRBV25-1 to TRBJ1-1; perhaps TRBD1 as D (6 bases). The CDR3 DNA is TGTGCCAGCAGTCACCCAGGGGACACTGAAGCTTTCTTT. Protein product: CASSHPGDTEAFF.